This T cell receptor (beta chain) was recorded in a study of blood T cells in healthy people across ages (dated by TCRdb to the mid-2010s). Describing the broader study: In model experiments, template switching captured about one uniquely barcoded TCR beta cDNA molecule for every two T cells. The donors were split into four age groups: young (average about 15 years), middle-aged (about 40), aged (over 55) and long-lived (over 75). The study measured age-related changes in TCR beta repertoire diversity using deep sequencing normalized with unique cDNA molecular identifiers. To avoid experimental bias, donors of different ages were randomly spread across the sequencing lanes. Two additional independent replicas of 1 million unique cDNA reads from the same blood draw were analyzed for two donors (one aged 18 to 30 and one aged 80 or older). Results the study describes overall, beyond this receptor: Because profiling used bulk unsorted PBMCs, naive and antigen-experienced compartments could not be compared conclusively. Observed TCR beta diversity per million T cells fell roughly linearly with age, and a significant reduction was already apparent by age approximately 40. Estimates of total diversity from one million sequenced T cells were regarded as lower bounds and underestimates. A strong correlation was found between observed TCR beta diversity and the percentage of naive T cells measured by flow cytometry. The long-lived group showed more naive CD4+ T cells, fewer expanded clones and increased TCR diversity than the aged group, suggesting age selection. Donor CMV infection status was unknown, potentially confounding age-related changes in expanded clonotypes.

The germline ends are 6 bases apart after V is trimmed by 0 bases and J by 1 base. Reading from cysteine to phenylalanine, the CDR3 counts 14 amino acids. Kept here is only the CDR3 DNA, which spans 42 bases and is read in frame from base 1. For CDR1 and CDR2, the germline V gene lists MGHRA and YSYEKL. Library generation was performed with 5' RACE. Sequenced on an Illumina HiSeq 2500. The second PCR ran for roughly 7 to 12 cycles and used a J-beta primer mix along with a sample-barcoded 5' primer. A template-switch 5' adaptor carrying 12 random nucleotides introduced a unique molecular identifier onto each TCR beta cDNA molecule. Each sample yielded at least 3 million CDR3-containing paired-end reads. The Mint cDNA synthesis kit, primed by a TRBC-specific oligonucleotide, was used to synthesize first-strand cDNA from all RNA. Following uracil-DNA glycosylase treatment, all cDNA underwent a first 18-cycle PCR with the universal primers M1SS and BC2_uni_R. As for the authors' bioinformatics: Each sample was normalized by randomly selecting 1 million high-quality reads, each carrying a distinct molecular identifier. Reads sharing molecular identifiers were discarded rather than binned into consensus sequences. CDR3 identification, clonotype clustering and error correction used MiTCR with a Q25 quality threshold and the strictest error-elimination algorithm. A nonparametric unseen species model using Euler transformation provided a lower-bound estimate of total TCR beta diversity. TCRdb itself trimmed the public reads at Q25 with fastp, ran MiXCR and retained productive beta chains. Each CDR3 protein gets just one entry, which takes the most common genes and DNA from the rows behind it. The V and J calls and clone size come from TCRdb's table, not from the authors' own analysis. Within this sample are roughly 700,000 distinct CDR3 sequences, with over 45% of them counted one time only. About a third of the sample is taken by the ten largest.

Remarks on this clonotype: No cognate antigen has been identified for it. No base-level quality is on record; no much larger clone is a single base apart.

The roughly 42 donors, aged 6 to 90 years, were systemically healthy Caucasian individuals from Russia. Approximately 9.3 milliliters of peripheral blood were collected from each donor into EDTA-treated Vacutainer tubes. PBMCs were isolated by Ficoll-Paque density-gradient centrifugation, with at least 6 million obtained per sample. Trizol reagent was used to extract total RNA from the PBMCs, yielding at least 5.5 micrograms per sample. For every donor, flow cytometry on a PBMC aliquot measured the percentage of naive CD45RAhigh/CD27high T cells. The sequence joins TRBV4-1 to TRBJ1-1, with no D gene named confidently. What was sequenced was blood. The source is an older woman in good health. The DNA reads TGCGCCAGCAGCCAAGACAGGACGAACACTGAAGCTTTCTTT. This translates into CASSQDRTNTEAFF.